The rows below give T cell receptor beta chains drawn from one sample of a study of blood T cell repertoires in COVID-19. The data were produced by immunoSEQ multiplex PCR, yet TCRdb's version contains in-frame clones alone and is incomplete. The sample consists of roughly 200,000 clones, about nine tenths of them appearing once. The sample was PBMCs or T cells enriched from blood (not recorded which). The origin of the receptors is a man younger than 40 who had recovered from COVID-19. Each CDR3 is given with its conserved first and last residue. D genes are given only for firm matches. Rows may omit the clone size; those that give it use once, few, many or a size class.

v_gene: TRBV29-1; abundance: -; d_gene: -; j_gene: TRBJ2-7; len: 14; CDR3nt: TGCAGCGTTGAAGATCCAGGGGGGCCCTACGAGCAGTACTTC; CDR3aa: CSVEDPGGPYEQYF
v_gene: TRBV18; abundance: -; d_gene: -; j_gene: TRBJ1-4; len: 15; CDR3nt: TGTGCCAGCTCAACCAGACAGAAGGGCGATGAAAAACTGTTTTTT; CDR3aa: CASSTRQKGDEKLFF
v_gene: TRBV7-9; abundance: -; d_gene: -; j_gene: TRBJ2-7; len: 14; CDR3nt: TGTGCCAGCAGCCTAGAGGGCAGGGCCCACGAGCAGTACTTC; CDR3aa: CASSLEGRAHEQYF
v_gene: TRBV3-1/TRBV3-2; abundance: -; d_gene: TRBD2; j_gene: TRBJ2-7; len: 17; CDR3nt: TGTGCCAGCAGCCAAGATAGGTCAGGACTAGCGGGGGTCGAGCAGTACTTC; CDR3aa: CASSQDRSGLAGVEQYF
v_gene: TRBV7-2; abundance: -; d_gene: -; j_gene: TRBJ2-7; len: 12; CDR3nt: TGTGCCAGCAGCTTAGGCAGGGGAGAGCAGTACTTC; CDR3aa: CASSLGRGEQYF
v_gene: TRBV19; abundance: -; d_gene: -; j_gene: TRBJ2-3; len: 13; CDR3nt: TGTGCCAGTAGTACCCCTAGGACAGATACGCAGTATTTT; CDR3aa: CASSTPRTDTQYF
v_gene: TRBV5-1; abundance: -; d_gene: -; j_gene: TRBJ2-3; len: 15; CDR3nt: TGCGCCAGCAGCTTGCGCCAGGATGCGACAGATACGCAGTATTTT; CDR3aa: CASSLRQDATDTQYF
v_gene: TRBV5-1; abundance: -; d_gene: -; j_gene: TRBJ1-2; len: 9; CDR3nt: TGCCCATTCGCGTATGGCTACACCTTC; CDR3aa: CPFAYGYTF
v_gene: TRBV18; abundance: -; d_gene: TRBD1; j_gene: TRBJ1-2; len: 13; CDR3nt: TGTGCCAGCTCAACGACAGGGAACTATGGCTACACCTTC; CDR3aa: CASSTTGNYGYTF
v_gene: TRBV7-9; abundance: -; d_gene: TRBD1; j_gene: TRBJ2-5; len: 15; CDR3nt: TGTGCCAGCAGCCCACGGGACAGGGGGTCAGAGACCCAGTACTTC; CDR3aa: CASSPRDRGSETQYF
v_gene: TRBV15; abundance: -; d_gene: TRBD2; j_gene: TRBJ2-7; len: 15; CDR3nt: TGTGCCACCAGCAGGGGTAGCGGGCCTACCTACGAGCAGTACTTC; CDR3aa: CATSRGSGPTYEQYF
v_gene: TRBV7-6; abundance: few; d_gene: -; j_gene: TRBJ2-4; len: 14; CDR3nt: TGTGCCAGCAGCCCATTTGCAGGGAAAAACATTCAGTACTTC; CDR3aa: CASSPFAGKNIQYF
v_gene: TRBV29-1; abundance: -; d_gene: -; j_gene: TRBJ2-1; len: 14; CDR3nt: TGCAGCGTTATAGACGCTACTAGTACCAATGAGCAGTTCTTC; CDR3aa: CSVIDATSTNEQFF
v_gene: TRBV13; abundance: once; d_gene: TRBD1; j_gene: TRBJ2-1; len: 13; CDR3nt: TGTGCCAGCAGCAAGACAGGGGTGAATGAGCAGTTCTTC; CDR3aa: CASSKTGVNEQFF
v_gene: TRBV29-1; abundance: once; d_gene: TRBD1; j_gene: TRBJ2-7; len: 14; CDR3nt: TGCAGCGTTGAAGAAGGAAGGGGGCCCTACGAGCAGTACTTC; CDR3aa: CSVEEGRGPYEQYF
v_gene: TRBV27; abundance: -; d_gene: TRBD1; j_gene: TRBJ2-7; len: 14; CDR3nt: TGTGCCAGCTCAGCACAGGGGGTTTCGTACGAGCAGTACTTC; CDR3aa: CASSAQGVSYEQYF
v_gene: TRBV6-2/TRBV6-3; abundance: -; d_gene: TRBD1; j_gene: TRBJ1-5; len: 15; CDR3nt: TGTGCCAGCAGTCGGACAGGGGCGGGCAATCAGCCCCAGCATTTT; CDR3aa: CASSRTGAGNQPQHF
v_gene: TRBV5-1; abundance: -; d_gene: TRBD1; j_gene: TRBJ2-3; len: 15; CDR3nt: TGCGCCAGCACCGACGAGGGGGCGCCCACAGATACGCAGTATTTT; CDR3aa: CASTDEGAPTDTQYF
v_gene: TRBV19; abundance: once; d_gene: -; j_gene: TRBJ2-3; len: 13; CDR3nt: TGTGCCAGTAGGCTTCAGGACACAGATACGCAGTATTTT; CDR3aa: CASRLQDTDTQYF
v_gene: TRBV6-1; abundance: -; d_gene: -; j_gene: TRBJ1-3; len: 15; CDR3nt: TGTGCCAGCAGTGAAACAGGGCTCTCTGGAAACACCATATATTTT; CDR3aa: CASSETGLSGNTIYF
v_gene: TRBV3-1/TRBV3-2; abundance: once; d_gene: -; j_gene: TRBJ2-1; len: 17; CDR3nt: TGTGCCAGCAGCCAAGGGACTCCTCATCGCTCCTACAATGAGCAGTTCTTC; CDR3aa: CASSQGTPHRSYNEQFF
v_gene: TRBV6-5; abundance: -; d_gene: TRBD2; j_gene: TRBJ2-1; len: 15; CDR3nt: TGTGCCAGCAACCCTAGCGGGGGGGCCGGCTATGAGCAGTTCTTC; CDR3aa: CASNPSGGAGYEQFF
v_gene: TRBV6-5; abundance: -; d_gene: TRBD2; j_gene: TRBJ2-7; len: 15; CDR3nt: TGTGCCAGCAGTTACGGACTAGCGGGAGTAGCCGAGCAGTACTTC; CDR3aa: CASSYGLAGVAEQYF
v_gene: TRBV11-2; abundance: -; d_gene: -; j_gene: TRBJ2-5; len: 13; CDR3nt: TGTGCCAGCAGCTTAGGAACTCAAGAGACCCAGTACTTC; CDR3aa: CASSLGTQETQYF
v_gene: TRBV19; abundance: -; d_gene: TRBD2; j_gene: TRBJ2-1; len: 16; CDR3nt: TGTGCCAGTGATAATGGCGGGAGGCCTTGGAGCAATGAGCAGTTCTTC; CDR3aa: CASDNGGRPWSNEQFF
v_gene: TRBV19; abundance: -; d_gene: -; j_gene: TRBJ2-2; len: 17; CDR3nt: TGTGCCAGTAGTAGCTGGCTAGGCAAAGCGAACACCGGGGAGCTGTTTTTT; CDR3aa: CASSSWLGKANTGELFF
v_gene: TRBV19; abundance: few; d_gene: -; j_gene: TRBJ2-7; len: 14; CDR3nt: TGTGCCAGTAGTGCCAGGGTTTTTTCGTACGAGCAGTACTTC; CDR3aa: CASSARVFSYEQYF
v_gene: TRBV24-1; abundance: -; d_gene: -; j_gene: TRBJ2-1; len: 15; CDR3nt: TGTGCCACCAGTGATTTGCTCGACAGGTACAATGAGCAGTTCTTC; CDR3aa: CATSDLLDRYNEQFF
v_gene: TRBV6-2/TRBV6-3; abundance: -; d_gene: TRBD2; j_gene: TRBJ2-7; len: 12; CDR3nt: TGTGCCAGCAGTTACCCGCCGGGGGGGCAGTACTTC; CDR3aa: CASSYPPGGQYF
v_gene: TRBV7-9; abundance: -; d_gene: TRBD2; j_gene: TRBJ2-1; len: 14; CDR3nt: TGTGCCAGCAGCTTATCCCACGGGGGGAATGAGCAGTTCTTC; CDR3aa: CASSLSHGGNEQFF
v_gene: TRBV15; abundance: once; d_gene: TRBD1; j_gene: TRBJ2-7; len: 16; CDR3nt: TGTGCCACCAGCAGGGATACGGGGACAGGGGGCTACGAGCAGTACTTC; CDR3aa: CATSRDTGTGGYEQYF
v_gene: TRBV5-4; abundance: -; d_gene: TRBD2; j_gene: TRBJ2-3; len: 17; CDR3nt: TGTGCCAGCAGCTTGGCCTCAGTGCGGGGGGGCTCAGATACGCAGTATTTT; CDR3aa: CASSLASVRGGSDTQYF
v_gene: TRBV4-1; abundance: once; d_gene: -; j_gene: TRBJ2-1; len: 15; CDR3nt: TGCGCCAGCAGCCAAGCTCAGGATGAATACAATGAGCAGTTCTTC; CDR3aa: CASSQAQDEYNEQFF
v_gene: TRBV7-6; abundance: -; d_gene: TRBD2; j_gene: TRBJ2-1; len: 14; CDR3nt: TGTGCCAGCAGCTTAGTGGCGGGAGGGCCGAAGCAGTTCTTC; CDR3aa: CASSLVAGGPKQFF
v_gene: TRBV9; abundance: -; d_gene: TRBD1; j_gene: TRBJ2-7; len: 15; CDR3nt: TGTGCCAGCAGCGCATCCGGGACAGGGATTTACGAGCAGTACTTC; CDR3aa: CASSASGTGIYEQYF
v_gene: TRBV10-3; abundance: -; d_gene: TRBD1; j_gene: TRBJ1-2; len: 14; CDR3nt: TGTGCCATCAGACAAATCGGACAGGGATTTGGCTACACCTTC; CDR3aa: CAIRQIGQGFGYTF
v_gene: TRBV7-7; abundance: -; d_gene: -; j_gene: TRBJ1-2; len: 19; CDR3nt: TGTGCCAGCAGCTTAAATCTCGTCTGTTTAGTGACAAATAACTATGGCTACACCTTC; CDR3aa: CASSLNLVCLVTNNYGYTF
v_gene: TRBV25-1; abundance: -; d_gene: -; j_gene: TRBJ1-2; len: 12; CDR3nt: TGTGCCAGCAGTGACTGGGAGTATGGCTACACCTTC; CDR3aa: CASSDWEYGYTF
v_gene: TRBV20-1; abundance: -; d_gene: TRBD1; j_gene: TRBJ2-6; len: 17; CDR3nt: TGCAGTGCGAGTGGGACAGGGGGCCTCTCTGGGGCCAACGTCCTGACTTTC; CDR3aa: CSASGTGGLSGANVLTF
v_gene: TRBV3-1/TRBV3-2; abundance: once; d_gene: -; j_gene: TRBJ2-3; len: 12; CDR3nt: TGTGCCAGCAGCCGTGGCGGCGCGACTCAGTATTTT; CDR3aa: CASSRGGATQYF
v_gene: TRBV11-2; abundance: once; d_gene: TRBD1; j_gene: TRBJ1-1; len: 15; CDR3nt: TGTGCCAGCAGCTTAGATGACAGGGTGAACACTGAAGCTTTCTTT; CDR3aa: CASSLDDRVNTEAFF
v_gene: TRBV5-1; abundance: few; d_gene: -; j_gene: TRBJ1-2; len: 14; CDR3nt: TGCGCCAGCAGCTTGGCGGCCGGGGTCGGCAGCTACACCTTC; CDR3aa: CASSLAAGVGSYTF
v_gene: TRBV28; abundance: -; d_gene: -; j_gene: TRBJ1-1; len: 14; CDR3nt: TGTGCCAGCAGTCGAGGACGGGGAGGAGTTGAAGCTTTCTTT; CDR3aa: CASSRGRGGVEAFF
v_gene: TRBV29-1; abundance: few; d_gene: TRBD1; j_gene: TRBJ1-2; len: 14; CDR3nt: TGCAGCGTTGATACGGGACAGTCGACGGGGGGCTACACCTTC; CDR3aa: CSVDTGQSTGGYTF
v_gene: TRBV30; abundance: -; d_gene: -; j_gene: TRBJ1-1; len: 14; CDR3nt: TGTGCCTGGAGCCCATTCGGGGAGAACACTGAAGCTTTCTTT; CDR3aa: CAWSPFGENTEAFF
v_gene: TRBV14; abundance: -; d_gene: TRBD2; j_gene: TRBJ2-3; len: 22; CDR3nt: TGTGCCAGCAGCCAACGGCTAGCGGGGGGCCGACGGAACCCTTCTTTCACAGATACGCAGTATTTT; CDR3aa: CASSQRLAGGRRNPSFTDTQYF
v_gene: TRBV7-8; abundance: -; d_gene: TRBD1; j_gene: TRBJ1-1; len: 15; CDR3nt: TGTGCCAGCAGCTTAGGCAGGGGGCGAAACACTGAAGCTTTCTTT; CDR3aa: CASSLGRGRNTEAFF
v_gene: TRBV6-5; abundance: -; d_gene: -; j_gene: TRBJ1-5; len: 12; CDR3nt: TGTGCCAGCAGTTACTCAGAGCAGCCCCAGCATTTT; CDR3aa: CASSYSEQPQHF
v_gene: TRBV30; abundance: -; d_gene: TRBD1; j_gene: TRBJ2-5; len: 16; CDR3nt: TGTGCCTGGAGTGCAGGGACAGGGAGGAGGGAAGAGACCCAGTACTTC; CDR3aa: CAWSAGTGRREETQYF
v_gene: TRBV3-1/TRBV3-2; abundance: -; d_gene: -; j_gene: TRBJ1-1; len: 14; CDR3nt: TGTGCCAGCAGCCAGCGGACAGACGAGACTGAAGCTTTCTTT; CDR3aa: CASSQRTDETEAFF
v_gene: TRBV7-7; abundance: -; d_gene: TRBD1; j_gene: TRBJ2-1; len: 13; CDR3nt: TGTGCTAGCAGCTCGACAGGGGTGGGCGAGCAGTTCTTC; CDR3aa: CASSSTGVGEQFF
v_gene: TRBV20-1; abundance: -; d_gene: -; j_gene: TRBJ1-6; len: 14; CDR3nt: TGCAGTGCAAGTAAACAGGCGTATAATTCACCCCTCCACTTT; CDR3aa: CSASKQAYNSPLHF
v_gene: TRBV3-1/TRBV3-2; abundance: -; d_gene: TRBD2; j_gene: TRBJ2-1; len: 18; CDR3nt: TGTGCCAGCAGCCAAGCTCCACCGGGACTAGCGGGAGAAGGTGAGCAGTTCTTC; CDR3aa: CASSQAPPGLAGEGEQFF